This T cell receptor (beta chain) came from a study of T cells after yellow fever vaccination. As for the study in general: Fractions low in cell number were prepared with SMART-Seq v4 Ultra Low Input. General study findings and limits: Primary-vaccination clones mostly resurfaced post-booster (around 95% CD4, around 88% CD8). Though weaker, the secondary response peaked faster, on day 5 versus 15.

UMIs and a universal primer site were added when TCR cDNA was made by 5'RACE template switching. Via MiXCR, TCRdb re-called the 5' RACE reads, giving one row per CDR3 protein. Among about 330,000 distinct CDR3 sequences listed, around 7% were seen once. Trimming took 1 base from V and 2 from J, leaving 13 bases between them. The CDR3 length is 16 residues. The germline CDR1 and CDR2 sequences are SGHTA and FQGTGA. This clonotype was counted a few times. No antigen is known for it. The chain recombines TRBV7-3 with TRBJ2-3; tentatively, D is TRBD1 (6 bases). This sample comprised PBMCs, obtained about 41 days after the first yellow fever vaccination. The TCR comes from a man between 18 and 35 years old who received the YFV17D yellow fever vaccine. CDR3 bases: TGTGCCAGCAGCTTAAAGGTTACAGGGTTCACAGATACGCAGTATTTT. This codes for CASSLKVTGFTDTQYF.